This TCR beta chain was retrieved from a study of T cell responses to AZD1222 COVID-19 vaccine. Study findings and constraints: Donors were chiefly white British, with a greater number of females, and clonal diversity was perhaps underestimated. Distributed over spike, vaccine-associated CD4 TCRs predominated at 160-218 and 743-854. It was only after the peak T cell response that any repertoires were sampled.

Turning to this clone: Its antigen is currently unknown.

Clones were sequenced by immunoSEQ multiplex PCR, and TCRdb holds only the in-frame ones, with some missing. The data show around 70,000 clones, 75% to 85% seen once. The CDR3 is 15 residues long. Trimming stripped 3 bases from V and 4 bases from J, with 16 bases between. Germline-derived CDR1 and CDR2 are DFQATT and SNEGSKA (reference sequence). The source was peripheral blood, collected on day 0 of MenACWY control vaccination. The V and J genes are TRBV20-1 and TRBJ2-1, with D hard to call. The receptor was derived from an adult in good health. The CDR3 loop is CSASPFPGTYNEQFF. CDR3 coding DNA: TGCAGTGCTAGTCCTTTCCCGGGTACGTACAATGAGCAGTTCTTC.